The 23 T cell receptor beta chains in this list originate from one sample, sequenced in a study of T-cell reconstitution after alpha-beta-depleted transplantation in children. Preparation of the TCRbeta library was carried out with unique molecular identifiers. TCRdb processed the PCR reads anew with MiXCR; each CDR3 protein has one entry. The data show 600,000 or so distinct CDR3 sequences, around 23% seen once. Material: PBMCs, mostly from graft donor cells, obtained 360 days after TCRalphabeta/CD19-depleted stem cell transplant. These receptors all stem from a boy under two years old who had a stem cell transplant for acute myeloid leukemia, so the T cells may come from the graft donor.

V and J are TRBV15 and TRBJ2-1, with TRBD2 as a possible D gene (7 bases). The germline V gene encodes CDR1 LNHNV and CDR2 YYDKDF (reference sequence). The CDR3 runs 15 residues. V dropped 1 base and J dropped 4 bases, with 11 bases sitting between them. The CDR3 region has the DNA TGTGCCACCAGCAGAGGCGGGGGCCCATACAATGAGCAGTTCTTC. Its translation is CATSRGGGPYNEQFF.

This chain joins TRBV7-6 and TRBJ2-7, with 9 bases that match TRBD1. Trimming removed 5 bases from V and 7 bases from J; junction bases left unmatched: 15. The CDR3 sequence is 16 residues long. Per germline, CDR1 SGHVS and CDR2 FNYEAQ. This CDR3 reads CASSPSAGTGPREQYF. In DNA form, the CDR3 reads TGTGCCAGCAGCCCCTCGGCGGGGACAGGGCCAAGAGAGCAGTACTTC. The full variable domain, in which reference TRBV7-6 and TRBJ2-7 provide the parts outside the CDR3, is GAGVSQSPRYKVTKRGQDVALRCDPISGHVSLYWYRQALGQGPEFLTYFNYEAQQDKSGLPNDRFSAERPEGSISTLTIQRTEQRDSAMYRCASSPSAGTGPREQYFGPGTRLTVT.

In its sample, this clonotype was seen many times. The genes are TRBV29-1 and TRBJ1-1; D is perhaps TRBD1 (6 bases). From germline, CDR1 is SQVTM and CDR2 ANQGSEA. The CDR3 length is 10 residues. V was shortened by 6 bases and J by 10 bases, with 12 bases between the two germline ends. The CDR3 DNA is TGCAGCGTCCACACAGGGATAGCTTTCTTT. Its protein is CSVHTGIAFF.

This rearrangement joins TRBV12-3 or TRBV12-4 to TRBJ1-3, with D unresolved. Trimming removed 2 bases from V and 4 bases from J, with 9 bases in between. The CDR3 contains 14 residues. CDR3 in DNA: TGTGCCAGCAGTTTAAAGGGTTGGGGAAACACCATATATTTT. Translated, it gives CASSLKGWGNTIYF.

This clonotype has a count of ten or more. The chain has TRBV5-1 and TRBJ2-2, with 7 bases identical to TRBD1. Looked up from germline, CDR1 is SGHRS and CDR2 is YFSETQ. The CDR3 has 15 residues. V lost 1 base, J lost 3 bases, and 3 bases stayed unmatched. The CDR3 here is CASSLNRGDTGELFF. CDR3 nucleotides: TGCGCCAGCAGCTTGAACAGGGGTGACACCGGGGAGCTGTTTTTT.

In its sample, this clonotype was seen a few times. The chain recombines TRBV12-3 or TRBV12-4 with TRBJ2-1; D may match TRBD1 or TRBD2 (5 bases each). Trimming shortened V by 6 bases and J by 1 base, and 13 bases separated the two germline ends. The CDR3 runs 15 residues. Here the CDR3 DNA reads TGTGCCAGCAGCCCCCGGGACGGTTCCTACAATGAGCAGTTCTTC. Translating it yields CASSPRDGSYNEQFF.

This clonotype was detected a few times. The chain carries TRBV5-6 and TRBJ2-7, with 8 bases aligning to TRBD1. This CDR3 contains 15 residues. V shed 3 bases, J shed 0 bases, and the junction held 5 bases outside the gene matches. Germline V lookup: CDR1 SGHDT, CDR2 YYEEEE. CDR3 in amino acids: CASSSGDRSSYEQYV. The DNA of the CDR3 is TGTGCCAGCAGCTCCGGGGACAGGAGCTCCTACGAGCAGTACGTC.

V is TRBV7-9 and J is TRBJ2-1; D call uncertain. Trimming removed 5 bases from V and 9 bases from J, with 23 bases in between. Germline CDR1 and CDR2: SEHNR and FQNEAQ (reference sequence). There are 16 residues in the CDR3. CDR3 in DNA: TGTGCCAGCAGCGTCCTGGCGGCTCCAAACCTCGGTGAGCAGTTCTTC. As protein: CASSVLAAPNLGEQFF. Full variable domain (remainder filled in from reference TRBV7-9 and TRBJ2-1): DTGVSQNPRHKITKRGQNVTFRCDPISEHNRLYWYRQTLGQGPEFLTYFQNEAQLEKSRLLSDRFSAERPKGSFSTLEIQRTEQGDSAMYLCASSVLAAPNLGEQFFGPGTRLTVL.

The rearrangement links TRBV21-1 to TRBJ2-2; the table's D call, TRBD2, was not checked against the DNA. TRBV21-1 is reported as a pseudogene. The CDR3 has 18 amino acids. The CDR3 bases are TGTGCCAGCAGCTACCGGACTAGCGGCTTCGCGAACACCGGGGAGCTGTTTTTT. Residues: CASSYRTSGFANTGELFF.

This clonotype was seen ten or more times. V usage is TRBV7-2 and J usage is TRBJ2-3; D is unclear. The V and J ends lost 5 bases and 0 bases respectively, with 18 bases between them. Germline V lookup: CDR1 SGHTA, CDR2 FQGNSA. The CDR3 is 17 amino acids. CDR3 region: CASSRTPTPTSTDTQYF. DNA for the CDR3: TGTGCCAGCAGCCGAACGCCGACCCCTACTAGCACAGATACGCAGTATTTT.

This clonotype was found many times. This sequence joins TRBV7-2 and TRBJ1-5; 9 positions match TRBD1. Germline assignment: CDR1 SGHTA and CDR2 FQGNSA. V dropped 8 bases and J dropped 4; count of bases not matched to a gene: 6. The CDR3 extends over 14 amino acids. The CDR3 DNA reads as TGTGCCAGCTCAACGACAGGGGGTAATCAGCCCCAGCATTTT. Amino acids: CASSTTGGNQPQHF.

The chain couples TRBV27 to TRBJ2-5, with D tentatively TRBD2 (5 bases). Trimming left V 6 bases short and J 2 bases short, with 13 bases between. The CDR3 spans 14 residues. The germline CDR1 and CDR2 sequences are MNHEY and SMNVEV (reference sequence). The CDR3 nucleotides are TGTGCCAGCAGGACCAGAGGGCTTCAAGAGACCCAGTACTTC. Translated, it gives CASRTRGLQETQYF.

The CDR3 spells CASSGEDDEAFF. The DNA for the CDR3 is TGTGCCAGCAGTGGGGAAGACGACGAAGCTTTCTTT. The chain links TRBV6-6 to TRBJ1-1, with D uncertain. The length of the CDR3 is 12 residues. CDR1 is MNHNY and CDR2 is SVGAGI in the germline V gene (reference sequence). V was shortened by 5 bases and J by 8 bases, with 12 bases between the two germline ends.

This clonotype was detected ten times or more. The CDR3 loop is CASSPSTSGGDTQYF. CDR3 in DNA: TGTGCCAGCAGCCCTTCGACTAGCGGGGGTGATACGCAGTATTTT. The genes are TRBV7-3 and TRBJ2-3; 12 nucleotides line up with TRBD2. The CDR3 has 15 residues. Germline V gene data show CDR1 as SGHTA and CDR2 as FQGTGA. J gave up 6 bases and V 5 bases, and 6 bases lay outside the gene matches.

The CDR3 region is CASWDRGSSPLHF. CDR3 nucleotides: TGCGCCAGCTGGGACAGGGGGAGTTCACCCCTCCACTTT. The V gene is TRBV4-1, the J gene TRBJ1-6, with 11 positions matching TRBD1. V trimming: 8 bases; J trimming: 9 bases; junction bases outside the gene matches: 3. The CDR3 sequence is 13 residues long. Germline V gene sequence: CDR1 MGHRA, CDR2 YSYEKL.

A few counts support this clonotype. The chain has TRBV30 and TRBJ1-5; a weak D match, TRBD1 (5 bases). Germline CDR1 reads GTSNPN; CDR2 reads SVGIG (reference sequence). V dropped 2 bases and J dropped 7 bases, with 15 bases sitting between them. The CDR3 loop spans 14 amino acids. This CDR3 reads CAWSSLGLGQPQHF. The CDR3 bases are TGTGCCTGGAGTAGCTTGGGGCTCGGGCAGCCCCAGCATTTT.

This clonotype was counted only a few times. V is TRBV4-2 and J is TRBJ2-7; TRBD1 matches at 10 bases. CDR1 is LGHNA, CDR2 YNFKEQ, per germline. J gave up 2 bases and V 0 bases, and 4 bases lay outside the gene matches. The CDR3 is 16 amino acids. CDR3 sequence: CASSQDIGTGAYEQYV. In nucleotides, the CDR3 is TGTGCCAGCAGCCAAGATATAGGGACAGGGGCCTACGAGCAGTACGTC.

This clonotype was counted at least ten times. The chain employs TRBV12-3 or TRBV12-4 and TRBJ1-5, with D possibly matching TRBD1 (5 bases). V lost 6 bases to trimming and J lost 4 bases, with 7 bases between them. There are 12 residues in the CDR3. The CDR3 region has the DNA TGTGCCAGCAGAGACAGTAATCAGCCCCAGCATTTT. Its translation is CASRDSNQPQHF.

The rearrangement uses TRBV6-1 and TRBJ2-1; a possible D gene is TRBD1 (5 bases). The V end was cut by 6 bases, the J end by 2 bases, with 11 bases between. The germline CDR1 and CDR2 sequences are MNHNS and SASEGT. The CDR3 is made up of 14 amino acids. The CDR3 loop reads CASSSLGPYNEQFF. CDR3 in DNA: TGTGCCAGCAGCTCCTTGGGGCCCTACAATGAGCAGTTCTTC.

Here the CDR3 reads CASSLVGRVEAFF. In DNA, the CDR3 is TGTGCCAGCAGCTTAGTAGGGCGGGTTGAAGCTTTCTTT. V and J are TRBV11-2 and TRBJ1-1; D ambiguous. The CDR3 consists of 13 residues. The V gene's germline CDR1 is SGHAT and CDR2 FQNNGV. Trimming removed 1 base from V and 7 bases from J, with 10 bases in between.

This clonotype was seen a handful of times. This chain connects TRBV6-2 or TRBV6-3 to TRBJ2-1; D is perhaps TRBD1 or TRBD2 (6 bases each). CDR1 and CDR2 from the germline V gene are MNHEY and SVGEGT. The CDR3 extends over 16 amino acids. V was shortened by 0 bases and J by 2 bases, with 11 bases between the two germline ends. CDR3 protein: CASSYSKGGPYNEQFF. Here the CDR3 DNA reads TGTGCCAGCAGTTACTCGAAGGGGGGCCCCTACAATGAGCAGTTCTTC.

This clonotype was detected ten times or more. J is TRBJ2-1 and V is TRBV7-2; D remains unclear. Germline CDR1 reads SGHTA; CDR2 reads FQGNSA. The CDR3 has 14 residues. V was cut by 1 base and J by 7 bases, with 11 bases left in between. The CDR3 nucleotides read TGTGCCAGCAGCTTAGTTCCCACTCGTAATGAGCAGTTCTTC. This encodes CASSLVPTRNEQFF.

The chain is built from TRBV28 and TRBJ2-7; the match to TRBD1 covers 8 bases. The ends lost 4 bases at V and 5 bases at J; junction bases unmatched: 10. CDR3 length equals 15 residues. Germline CDR1 reads MDHEN; CDR2 reads SYDVKM. The CDR3 here is CASSSRQTGAHEQYV. DNA of the CDR3: TGTGCCAGCAGTTCCCGCCAGACAGGGGCTCACGAGCAGTACGTC.